Each of the 25 T cell receptor beta chains below was sequenced from the same sample in a study of OX40 agonist ivuxolimab in advanced cancers. Assay: immunoSEQ multiplex PCR; the TCRdb copy retains only in-frame clones and omits some. The table lists tens of thousands of clones, around 88% of them singletons. Specimen: CD4+ or CD8+ T cells sorted from blood, collected in a trial of the OX40 agonist ivuxolimab. Receptors originate from an adult with an advanced solid tumor such as melanoma, head and neck, liver or kidney cancer.

The V call is TRBV5-4, the J call TRBJ2-7; no clear D. CDR3 length: 13 residues. The germline V and J ends were trimmed by 0 bases and 6 bases, with 10 bases remaining between them. Germline V lookup: CDR1 SGHNT, CDR2 YYREEE (reference sequence). CDR3: CASSLEVVGEQYF. The CDR3 DNA follows: TGTGCCAGCAGCTTGGAAGTAGTTGGCGAGCAGTACTTC.

This chain joins TRBV28 and TRBJ2-1; D call uncertain. Germline V gene sequence: CDR1 MDHEN, CDR2 SYDVKM. The CDR3 contains 16 residues. V shed 6 bases and J shed 6 bases, with 21 bases lying between them. The CDR3 DNA sequence: TGTGCCAGCAGCCCTTGGACGAAGTCGGGCCTCAATGAGCAGTTCTTC. Its protein is CASSPWTKSGLNEQFF.

The chain joins TRBV21-1 to TRBJ2-5; TRBD2 is taken as the D call from the table, unchecked against the DNA. TRBV21-1 represents a pseudogene. This CDR3 comprises 11 residues. The CDR3 is CASSLGETQYF. The CDR3 DNA reads TGTGCCAGCAGCCTCGGGGAGACCCAGTACTTC.

The chain has TRBV7-9 and TRBJ2-1; D remains ambiguous. The CDR3 covers 15 residues. V was trimmed by 1 base and J by 0 bases, leaving 7 bases between them. CDR1 SEHNR and CDR2 FQNEAQ come from the germline V gene (reference sequence). CDR3 loop: CASSLVGYSYNEQFF. CDR3 sequence (DNA): TGTGCCAGCAGCTTAGTGGGGTACTCCTACAATGAGCAGTTCTTC.

The chain has TRBV6-4 and TRBJ2-3; TRBD2 matches at 8 bases. The CDR3 consists of 13 residues. Germline values: CDR1 MRHNA, CDR2 SNTAGT. V shed 10 bases, J shed 3 bases, and the junction held 6 bases outside the gene matches. The CDR3 DNA reads as TGTGCCACAGCGGGAGACTCTACAGATACGCAGTATTTT. Encoded protein: CATAGDSTDTQYF.

The CDR3 DNA sequence: TGTGCCAGCAGTTTATATCGGGCTTACCGGAACACTGAAGCTTTCTTT. Translating it yields CASSLYRAYRNTEAFF. The chain uses TRBV28 and TRBJ1-1; D gene ambiguous. V dropped 1 base and J dropped 1 base, with 13 bases sitting between them. Germline lookup yields CDR1 MDHEN and CDR2 SYDVKM. The CDR3 contains 16 residues.

This chain links TRBV28 with TRBJ2-6; no firm D call. The CDR3 length is 13 residues. CDR1 MDHEN and CDR2 SYDVKM come from the germline V gene. V was clipped by 6 bases and J by 2 bases, with 5 bases between them. In DNA, the CDR3 is TGTGCCAGCAGGGCTCCTGGGGCCAACGTCCTGACTTTC. Translation gives CASRAPGANVLTF. Full variable domain (remainder filled in from reference TRBV28 and TRBJ2-6): DVKVTQSSRYLVKRTGEKVFLECVQDMDHENMFWYRQDPGLGLRLIYFSYDVKMKEKGDIPEGYSVSREKKERFSLILESASTNQTSMYLCASRAPGANVLTFGAGSRLTVL.

The rearrangement links TRBV5-6 to TRBJ2-7; the D gene is possibly TRBD1 (7 bases). The CDR3 consists of 15 residues. The V gene lost 4 bases and the J gene lost 4 bases, with 18 bases spanning the gap. CDR1 and CDR2 (germline): SGHDT, YYEEEE. This CDR3 reads CASSPPATGRYEQYF. The CDR3 DNA follows: TGTGCCAGCAGCCCGCCTGCGACAGGGAGGTACGAGCAGTACTTC. Full variable domain (rest looked up from reference TRBV5-6 and TRBJ2-7): DAGVTQSPTHLIKTRGQQVTLRCSPKSGHDTVSWYQQALGQGPQFIFQYYEEEERQRGNFPDRFSGHQFPNYSSELNVNALLLGDSALYLCASSPPATGRYEQYFGPGTRLTVT.

The V call is TRBV5-1, the J call TRBJ2-1; possibly TRBD2 for D (6 bases). In germline, CDR1 is SGHRS, CDR2 YFSETQ. The germline V and J ends were trimmed by 2 bases and 7 bases, with 16 bases remaining between them. The CDR3 is 15 residues long. Here the CDR3 reads CASSFVTGRENEQFF. In DNA form, the CDR3 reads TGCGCCAGCAGCTTCGTTACCGGGAGAGAGAATGAGCAGTTCTTC.

The genes are TRBV18 and TRBJ1-5; 10 bases line up with TRBD1. This CDR3 contains 15 residues. V was clipped by 4 bases and J by 2 bases; unmatched bases: 2. Per germline, CDR1 KGHSH and CDR2 LQKENI. CDR3 sequence reads: CASSQTGGGNQPQHF. CDR3 nucleotides: TGTGCCAGCTCACAGACAGGGGGCGGCAATCAGCCCCAGCATTTT.

Here the CDR3 reads CASSLGRTSNQPQHF. CDR3 sequence (DNA): TGTGCCAGCAGTTTAGGCAGGACGAGCAATCAGCCCCAGCATTTT. This chain joins TRBV28 and TRBJ1-5, with no clear D. Per germline, CDR1 MDHEN and CDR2 SYDVKM. Trimming took off 2 bases at V and 1 base at J, with 9 bases between the two ends. The CDR3 is made up of 15 amino acids.

The chain couples TRBV7-3 to TRBJ2-2; the match to TRBD1 covers 7 bases. V was pared by 1 base and J by 2 bases, with 4 bases of the junction left unmatched. This CDR3 is 16 amino acids long. Germline assignment: CDR1 SGHTA and CDR2 FQGTGA. The CDR3 DNA reads TGTGCCAGCAGCTTAAAACGACAGGGAAACACCGGGGAGCTGTTTTTT. Its protein product is CASSLKRQGNTGELFF. Variable domain in full (rest from reference TRBV7-3 and TRBJ2-2): GAGVSQTPSNKVTEKGKYVELRCDPISGHTALYWYRQSLGQGPEFLIYFQGTGAADDSGLPNDRFFAVRPEGSVSTLKIQRTERGDSAVYLCASSLKRQGNTGELFFGEGSRLTVL.

The V gene is TRBV5-1, the J gene TRBJ1-1, with a possible D match to TRBD1 (6 bases). The CDR3 is 12 residues long. V was clipped by 4 bases and J by 11 bases, with 15 bases between them. Germline CDR1 and CDR2: SGHRS and YFSETQ. The CDR3: CASSTGQPTAFF. The CDR3 DNA sequence: TGCGCCAGCAGCACAGGACAGCCGACGGCTTTCTTT.

The chain couples TRBV19 to TRBJ1-5; D perhaps matches TRBD1 (6 bases). V gave up 5 bases and J gave up 3 bases, with 8 bases separating them. In germline, CDR1 is LNHDA, CDR2 SQIVND (reference sequence). The length of the CDR3 is 13 residues. The CDR3 loop reads CASSDRINQPQHF. The CDR3 nucleotides read TGTGCCAGTAGTGACAGGATCAATCAGCCCCAGCATTTT.

The J gene is TRBJ2-3, the V gene TRBV5-1; D is perhaps TRBD1 (6 bases). Trimming removed 4 bases at V and 4 bases at J, with 13 bases between. The germline V gene has CDR1 SGHRS and CDR2 YFSETQ. The CDR3 contains 14 residues. CDR3 protein: CASSIQGQADTQYF. The CDR3 DNA sequence: TGCGCCAGCAGCATACAGGGTCAGGCAGATACGCAGTATTTT.

The V and J genes are TRBV14 and TRBJ2-5, with no clear D. CDR1 is SGHDN, CDR2 FVKESK, per germline. The CDR3 covers 12 residues. Trimming stripped 5 bases from V and 8 bases from J, with 12 bases between. The CDR3 DNA reads TGTGCCAGCAGCGCACAAGCAAATACCCAGTACTTC. This translates into CASSAQANTQYF.

The J gene is TRBJ2-7, the V gene TRBV5-1; maybe TRBD2 (6 bases). The CDR3 consists of 14 residues. CDR1 and CDR2 from the germline V gene are SGHRS and YFSETQ. Trimming shortened V by 3 bases and J by 0 bases, and 10 bases separated the two germline ends. This chain's CDR3 is CASSSPGVSYEQYF. CDR3 DNA sequence: TGCGCCAGCAGCTCTCCGGGAGTCTCCTACGAGCAGTACTTC.

This chain links TRBV28 with TRBJ1-1, with D possibly matching TRBD1 (5 bases). Germline CDR1 MDHEN, CDR2 SYDVKM. V was shortened by 4 bases and J by 0 bases, with 12 bases between the two germline ends. The CDR3 covers 15 residues. CDR3 sequence (DNA): TGTGCCAGCAGTTCCACAGGAGATATGAACACTGAAGCTTTCTTT. Residues: CASSSTGDMNTEAFF. The full variable domain, its missing parts supplied by reference TRBV28 and TRBJ1-1, is DVKVTQSSRYLVKRTGEKVFLECVQDMDHENMFWYRQDPGLGLRLIYFSYDVKMKEKGDIPEGYSVSREKKERFSLILESASTNQTSMYLCASSSTGDMNTEAFFGQGTRLTVV.

The V call is TRBV21-1, the J call TRBJ2-7; TRBD1 reflects the table's D call only, with no check against the DNA. TRBV21-1 is a recognized pseudogene. This CDR3 region has 14 residues. CDR3 region: CASRRQENSYEQYF. The CDR3 region has the DNA TGTGCCAGCAGGAGACAGGAGAACTCCTACGAGCAGTACTTC.

CDR3 amino acids: CASSLPGGGGSETQYF. In DNA form, the CDR3 reads TGTGCCAGTAGTTTGCCAGGGGGCGGCGGCTCAGAGACCCAGTACTTC. The chain joins TRBV19 to TRBJ2-5; 8 nucleotides match TRBD1. With 5 bases clipped from V and 4 bases from J, the junction kept 12 bases outside the gene matches. The CDR3 covers 16 residues. CDR1 is LNHDA, CDR2 SQIVND, per germline (reference sequence).

This clone was counted once. The chain combines TRBV6-6 with TRBJ2-7; the D gene is possibly TRBD1 (5 bases). Germline loops: CDR1 MNHNY, CDR2 SVGAGI (reference sequence). CDR3 size: 14 residues. V was trimmed by 3 bases and J by 1 base, leaving 10 bases between them. The CDR3 loop is CASSYRRDSYEQYF. The CDR3 coding sequence is TGTGCCAGCAGTTATCGCAGGGATTCCTACGAGCAGTACTTC.

The rearrangement links TRBV5-4 to TRBJ2-2, with 8 positions matching TRBD2. V lost 4 bases and J lost 2; bases outside the gene matches: 7. The CDR3 consists of 16 residues. The germline V gene has CDR1 SGHNT and CDR2 YYREEE (reference sequence). CDR3 bases: TGTGCCAGCAGCGACCAGCGGGGGACCAACACCGGGGAGCTGTTTTTT. This gives the protein CASSDQRGTNTGELFF.

The chain uses TRBV18 and TRBJ2-3; tentative D call: TRBD1 (6 bases). This CDR3 comprises 13 residues. Trimming cost V 2 bases and J 3 bases, with 6 bases left between them. The V gene's germline CDR1 is KGHSH and CDR2 LQKENI. The CDR3 region has the DNA TGTGCCAGCTCACCAACAGGGACAGATACGCAGTATTTT. Residues: CASSPTGTDTQYF. Together with reference TRBV18 and TRBJ2-3, the CDR3 gives the full variable domain: NAGVMQNPRHLVRRRGQEARLRCSPMKGHSHVYWYRQLPEEGLKFMVYLQKENIIDESGMPKERFSAEFPKEGPSILRIQQVVRGDSAAYFCASSPTGTDTQYFGPGTRLTVL.

The CDR3: CASSIGTDTQYF. The DNA of the CDR3 is TGTGCCAGTAGTATAGGCACAGATACGCAGTATTTT. The chain carries TRBV19 and TRBJ2-3; D is uncertain. Germline V gene lookup returns CDR1 LNHDA and CDR2 SQIVND (reference sequence). Trimming left V 1 base short and J 1 base short, with 0 bases between. This CDR3 contains 12 residues.

The sample holds a few counts of this clone. The J gene is TRBJ1-5, the V gene TRBV7-8, with 12 bases identical to TRBD1. The CDR3 has 16 residues. Per the germline V gene, CDR1 is SGHVS and CDR2 is FQNEAQ. V dropped 5 bases and J dropped 6; count of bases not matched to a gene: 8. CDR3 sequence reads: CASSTRGQGAFQPQHF. The CDR3 DNA reads as TGTGCCAGCAGCACCCGGGGACAGGGGGCCTTTCAGCCCCAGCATTTT.